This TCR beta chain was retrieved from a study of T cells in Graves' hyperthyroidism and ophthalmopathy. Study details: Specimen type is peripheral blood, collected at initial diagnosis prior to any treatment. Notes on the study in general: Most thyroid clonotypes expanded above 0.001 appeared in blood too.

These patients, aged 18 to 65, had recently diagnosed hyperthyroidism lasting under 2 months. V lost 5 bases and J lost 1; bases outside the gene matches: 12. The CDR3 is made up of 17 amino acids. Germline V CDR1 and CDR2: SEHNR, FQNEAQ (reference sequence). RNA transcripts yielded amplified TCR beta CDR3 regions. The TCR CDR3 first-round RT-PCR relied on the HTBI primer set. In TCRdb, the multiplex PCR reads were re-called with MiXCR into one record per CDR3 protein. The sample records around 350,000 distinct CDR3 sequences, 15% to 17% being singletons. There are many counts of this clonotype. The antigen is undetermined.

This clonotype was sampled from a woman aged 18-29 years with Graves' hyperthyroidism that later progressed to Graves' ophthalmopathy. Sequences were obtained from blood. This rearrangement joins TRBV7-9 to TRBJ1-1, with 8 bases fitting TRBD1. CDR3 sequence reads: CASSGTDRGWENTEAFF. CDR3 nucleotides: TGTGCCAGCAGCGGAACAGACAGGGGTTGGGAGAACACTGAAGCTTTCTTT.